A selection of T cell receptor beta chains follows, all from one sample in a study of radiotherapy plus CTLA-4 blockade in lung cancer. The repertoire was sequenced with immunoSEQ multiplex PCR; TCRdb's copy has only in-frame clones and lacks some. The table includes some 110,000 clones, just under 80% detected once. The sample consisted of peripheral blood, taken from a patient treated with radiotherapy plus ipilimumab. These TCRs come from a human donor with non-small cell lung cancer who had a partial response to radiotherapy plus ipilimumab. Both conserved end residues are part of each CDR3. The order of the fields is CDR3 protein, CDR3 DNA, clone size, V gene, J gene, D gene. The D gene is left open where the match is weak. Size is stated for part of the rows, as once, few or many counts, or as a class when the clone is expanded.

cdr3_aa: CASRGQGAGETQYF
cdr3_nt: TGTGCCAGCAGGGGACAGGGGGCAGGGGAGACCCAGTACTTC
clone_size: .
v_call: TRBV6-6
j_call: TRBJ2-5
d_call: TRBD1

cdr3_aa: CASRSLLGGGKGGTDTQYF
cdr3_nt: TGTGCCAGCAGAAGCTTGTTAGGCGGGGGGAAAGGAGGTACAGATACGCAGTATTTT
clone_size: once
v_call: TRBV28
j_call: TRBJ2-3
d_call: TRBD2

cdr3_aa: CASSPTSGRYEQYF
cdr3_nt: TGTGCCAGCAGCCCAACTAGCGGGAGGTACGAGCAGTACTTC
clone_size: .
v_call: TRBV7-2
j_call: TRBJ2-7
d_call: TRBD2

cdr3_aa: CASSLSGLAGYNEQFF
cdr3_nt: TGTGCCAGCAGCTTATCGGGACTAGCGGGATACAATGAGCAGTTCTTC
clone_size: .
v_call: TRBV7-9
j_call: TRBJ2-1
d_call: TRBD2

cdr3_aa: CASTRSQNTEAFF
cdr3_nt: TGTGCCAGCACGCGGTCGCAGAACACTGAAGCTTTCTTT
clone_size: .
v_call: TRBV28
j_call: TRBJ1-1
d_call: .

cdr3_aa: CAWSVGGTGELFF
cdr3_nt: TGTGCCTGGAGTGTGGGAGGCACCGGGGAGCTGTTTTTT
clone_size: .
v_call: TRBV30
j_call: TRBJ2-2
d_call: .

cdr3_aa: CASSPGQGTDTQYF
cdr3_nt: TGTGCCAGCAGCCCGGGACAGGGCACAGATACGCAGTATTTT
clone_size: .
v_call: TRBV7-2
j_call: TRBJ2-3
d_call: TRBD1

cdr3_aa: CASSLISIANYGYTF
cdr3_nt: TGTGCCAGCAGTTTAATTTCTATAGCTAACTATGGCTACACCTTC
clone_size: .
v_call: TRBV28
j_call: TRBJ1-2
d_call: .

cdr3_aa: CASSWALAATDTQYF
cdr3_nt: TGTGCCAGCAGCTGGGCCCTAGCGGCCACAGATACGCAGTATTTT
clone_size: .
v_call: TRBV5-6
j_call: TRBJ2-3
d_call: TRBD2

cdr3_aa: CASSQEGAIRANEKLFF
cdr3_nt: TGCGCCAGCAGCCAAGAGGGAGCGATAAGGGCTAATGAAAAACTGTTTTTT
clone_size: .
v_call: TRBV4-1
j_call: TRBJ1-4
d_call: .

cdr3_aa: CAWTPEGTVPSPLHF
cdr3_nt: TGTGCCTGGACCCCAGAGGGGACAGTTCCTTCACCCCTCCACTTT
clone_size: few
v_call: TRBV30
j_call: TRBJ1-6
d_call: TRBD1

cdr3_aa: CASRHDIYSNQPQHF
cdr3_nt: TGTGCCAGCAGACATGACATCTATAGCAATCAGCCCCAGCATTTT
clone_size: few
v_call: TRBV6-1
j_call: TRBJ1-5
d_call: .

cdr3_aa: CASSVMGGDNEQFF
cdr3_nt: TGTGCCAGCAGCGTGATGGGGGGGGACAATGAGCAGTTCTTC
clone_size: once
v_call: TRBV9
j_call: TRBJ2-1
d_call: TRBD2

cdr3_aa: CASSWGEVAGANVLTF
cdr3_nt: TGTGCCAGCAGCTGGGGGGAGGTGGCTGGGGCCAACGTCCTGACTTTC
clone_size: .
v_call: TRBV5-8
j_call: TRBJ2-6
d_call: .

cdr3_aa: CASSLGGGELDGYTF
cdr3_nt: TGTGCCAGCAGCTTAGGAGGGGGCGAGCTCGATGGCTACACCTTC
clone_size: .
v_call: TRBV7-9
j_call: TRBJ1-2
d_call: TRBD1

cdr3_aa: CASSLGGGAGEQYF
cdr3_nt: TGTGCCAGCAGCCTAGGAGGGGGAGCGGGGGAGCAGTACTTC
clone_size: .
v_call: TRBV5-4
j_call: TRBJ2-5
d_call: TRBD2

cdr3_aa: CASLPGSYNEQFF
cdr3_nt: TGTGCCAGCCTACCGGGGTCCTACAATGAGCAGTTCTTC
clone_size: few
v_call: TRBV7-2
j_call: TRBJ2-1
d_call: .

cdr3_aa: CASSQGASSGSITYNEQFF
cdr3_nt: TGTGCCAGCAGCCAAGGGGCATCTAGCGGGAGTATCACCTACAATGAGCAGTTCTTC
clone_size: .
v_call: TRBV5-5
j_call: TRBJ2-1
d_call: TRBD2

cdr3_aa: CASLAGGFTDTQYF
cdr3_nt: TGTGCCAGCTTAGCGGGAGGATTCACAGATACGCAGTATTTT
clone_size: .
v_call: TRBV19
j_call: TRBJ2-3
d_call: TRBD2

cdr3_aa: CASSRDRGTEAFF
cdr3_nt: TGTGCCAGCTCACGGGACAGGGGGACTGAAGCTTTCTTT
clone_size: .
v_call: TRBV18
j_call: TRBJ1-1
d_call: TRBD1

cdr3_aa: CASSSRGSTDTQYF
cdr3_nt: TGTGCCAGCAGTTCCCGGGGGAGCACAGATACGCAGTATTTT
clone_size: once
v_call: TRBV28
j_call: TRBJ2-3
d_call: .

cdr3_aa: CASSVVQDTEAFF
cdr3_nt: TGTGCCAGCAGCGTAGTACAGGACACTGAAGCTTTCTTT
clone_size: .
v_call: TRBV9
j_call: TRBJ1-1
d_call: .

cdr3_aa: CASSYSWDYNQPQHF
cdr3_nt: TGTGCCAGCAGTTACTCATGGGACTACAATCAGCCCCAGCATTTT
clone_size: .
v_call: TRBV6-5
j_call: TRBJ1-5
d_call: .

cdr3_aa: CASSSGSGRSAGELFF
cdr3_nt: TGTGCCAGCAGCTCGGGTAGCGGGAGGTCTGCCGGGGAGCTGTTTTTT
clone_size: .
v_call: TRBV2
j_call: TRBJ2-2
d_call: TRBD2

cdr3_aa: CASTRGHSEKLFF
cdr3_nt: TGTGCCAGCACGAGGGGGCATTCTGAAAAACTGTTTTTT
clone_size: .
v_call: TRBV28
j_call: TRBJ1-4
d_call: TRBD1

cdr3_aa: CASSLGHRSSFTEAFF
cdr3_nt: TGCGCCAGCAGCTTGGGGCATCGTTCAAGTTTCACTGAAGCTTTCTTT
clone_size: .
v_call: TRBV5-1
j_call: TRBJ1-1
d_call: .

cdr3_aa: CASSPLVATNEKLFF
cdr3_nt: TGTGCCAGCTCACCACTCGTCGCAACTAATGAAAAACTGTTTTTT
clone_size: few
v_call: TRBV18
j_call: TRBJ1-4
d_call: .

cdr3_aa: CASTSGVVSGNTIYF
cdr3_nt: TGTGCCAGCACTTCAGGGGTCGTCTCTGGAAACACCATATATTTT
clone_size: .
v_call: TRBV28
j_call: TRBJ1-3
d_call: .

cdr3_aa: CASSTTGSPGGYTF
cdr3_nt: TGTGCCAGTAGTACAACAGGGTCACCGGGGGGCTACACCTTC
clone_size: .
v_call: TRBV19
j_call: TRBJ1-2
d_call: .

cdr3_aa: CASTYQGSEQYF
cdr3_nt: TGTGCCAGCACCTACCAGGGGTCCGAGCAGTACTTC
clone_size: .
v_call: TRBV28
j_call: TRBJ2-7
d_call: .

cdr3_aa: CASSLGQMSSGNTIYF
cdr3_nt: TGTGCCAGCAGTTTGGGACAGATGAGCTCTGGAAACACCATATATTTT
clone_size: .
v_call: TRBV6-5
j_call: TRBJ1-3
d_call: TRBD1

cdr3_aa: CASSFELSGQPQHF
cdr3_nt: TGTGCCAGTAGTTTCGAGCTATCCGGTCAGCCCCAGCATTTT
clone_size: .
v_call: TRBV19
j_call: TRBJ1-5
d_call: .

cdr3_aa: CASRSSFNSPLHF
cdr3_nt: TGTGCCAGCCGGTCAAGTTTTAATTCACCCCTCCACTTT
clone_size: .
v_call: TRBV2
j_call: TRBJ1-6
d_call: .

cdr3_aa: CASSYSAGMAGETQHF
cdr3_nt: TGTGCCAGCAGTTACTCCGCAGGGATGGCGGGAGAGACCCAGCATTTT
clone_size: .
v_call: TRBV6-6
j_call: TRBJ1-5
d_call: .

cdr3_aa: CAWSPRGALNSPLHF
cdr3_nt: TGTGCCTGGAGTCCACGGGGGGCTCTTAATTCACCCCTCCACTTT
clone_size: .
v_call: TRBV30
j_call: TRBJ1-6
d_call: .

cdr3_aa: CASRPTAQGNTEAFF
cdr3_nt: TGTGCCAGCAGACCTACCGCACAGGGGAACACTGAAGCTTTCTTT
clone_size: .
v_call: TRBV6-6
j_call: TRBJ1-1
d_call: .

cdr3_aa: CASSSRDFPEETQYF
cdr3_nt: TGTGCCAGCAGCAGTCGGGATTTCCCCGAAGAGACCCAGTACTTC
clone_size: few
v_call: TRBV21-1
j_call: TRBJ2-5
d_call: .

cdr3_aa: CASSQEQEGRQFF
cdr3_nt: TGTGCCAGCAGCCAAGAACAGGAGGGGAGGCAGTTCTTC
clone_size: .
v_call: TRBV11-3
j_call: TRBJ2-1
d_call: .

cdr3_aa: CASSLWPGLNEQFF
cdr3_nt: TGTGCCAGCAGCTTGTGGCCAGGGTTAAATGAGCAGTTCTTC
clone_size: .
v_call: TRBV5-6
j_call: TRBJ2-1
d_call: .

cdr3_aa: CASRLAGTTDTQYF
cdr3_nt: TGCGCCAGCAGGCTAGCGGGAACCACAGATACGCAGTATTTT
clone_size: .
v_call: TRBV10-2
j_call: TRBJ2-3
d_call: TRBD2